This T cell receptor beta chain is drawn from a study of Graves' ophthalmopathy and Graves' hyperthyroidism. Study results and limitations: Blood also carried most expanded thyroid clonotypes exceeding 0.001 frequency.

Points on this clonotype: Its specificity is not known.

Eligible hyperthyroidism cases comprised new diagnoses of under 2 months' duration in individuals aged 18 to 65. Clinical symptoms and serum thyroxine were used for diagnosis; TRAb, thyroid ultrasound and orbital computed tomography were also relied on. Amplified material comprised TCR beta CDR3 regions derived from RNA transcripts. HTBI primers served in a first-round RT-PCR, which a second-round multiplex PCR followed. TCRdb analysed the multiplex PCR reads with MiXCR anew, one entry per CDR3 protein. The sample records over a million distinct CDR3 sequences, approximately 35% being singletons. Germline CDR1 MDHEN, CDR2 SYDVKM. There are 13 residues in the CDR3.

The chain carries TRBV28 and TRBJ1-1; D may be TRBD1 (6 bases). Source material: peripheral blood or thyroid tissue (not recorded which). The TCR originated in an adult man with Graves' hyperthyroidism. CDR3 nucleotide sequence: TGTGCTAGAGCGGGACACCTGAACACTGAAGCTTTCTTT. Amino acid sequence: CARAGHLNTEAFF.